These 22 T cell receptor beta chains were all obtained from the same sample, sequenced in a study of shared clonotypes between healthy human individuals. Using immunoSEQ multiplex PCR, the repertoire was profiled, and TCRdb retains in-frame clones only, with some absent. The sample records about 640,000 clones, around 72% being singletons. Sequencing was carried out using memory CD4+ T cells sorted from blood. Described subset: CD45RA-negative fraction. All receptors come from a woman aged 25 to 39 in good health.

The V gene is TRBV29-1, the J gene TRBJ2-5, with 8 bases identical to TRBD2. Germline CDR1 is SQVTM and CDR2 is ANQGSEA. The CDR3 is 12 amino acids. Trimming at V came to 8 bases and at J to 4 bases, leaving 6 bases not matched to a gene. The CDR3 nucleotides are TGCAGCCATAGGAGCGGGGGAGAGACCCAGTACTTC. The encoded protein is CSHRSGGETQYF.

The J gene is TRBJ2-3, the V gene TRBV19, with no clear D. Trimming cost V 5 bases and J 1 base, with 7 bases left between them. Germline V gene data show CDR1 as LNHDA and CDR2 as SQIVND (reference sequence). The length of the CDR3 is 13 residues. In nucleotides, the CDR3 is TGTGCCAGTAGTTGGGCCCGCACAGATACGCAGTATTTT. It codes for CASSWARTDTQYF.

The chain recombines TRBV7-9 with TRBJ1-3, with D possibly TRBD1 on 5 matching bases. Trimming shortened V by 3 bases and J by 0 bases, and 15 bases separated the two germline ends. CDR3 length equals 17 residues. Germline V CDR1 and CDR2: SEHNR, FQNEAQ (reference sequence). This CDR3 is CASSLGLEGDSGNTIYF. The DNA for the CDR3 is TGTGCCAGCAGCTTGGGCCTTGAAGGGGACTCTGGAAACACCATATATTTT.

The rearrangement uses TRBV13 and TRBJ1-5; no clear D. Germline loops: CDR1 PRHDT, CDR2 FYEKMQ (reference sequence). V was cut by 5 bases and J by 0 bases, with 8 bases left in between. The CDR3 extends over 14 amino acids. The CDR3 spells CASSQQRSNQPQHF. CDR3 bases: TGTGCCAGCAGCCAACAGCGTAGCAATCAGCCCCAGCATTTT.

V is TRBV5-1 and J is TRBJ1-4, with TRBD1 identical over 10 bases. Trimming removed 7 bases from V and 5 bases from J; junction bases left unmatched: 8. There are 15 residues in the CDR3. Germline CDR1 SGHRS, CDR2 YFSETQ. The CDR3 protein is CASSIPGQGNEKLFF. Here the CDR3 DNA reads TGCGCCAGCTCTATACCGGGACAGGGGAATGAAAAACTGTTTTTT.

J is TRBJ2-7 and V is TRBV15, with 10 bases aligning to TRBD1. Germline values: CDR1 LNHNV, CDR2 YYDKDF (reference sequence). V gave up 0 bases and J gave up 2 bases; unmatched junction bases: 7. This CDR3 region has 17 residues. This CDR3 is CATSRDRQGQGPYEQYF. CDR3 nucleotides: TGTGCCACCAGCAGAGATCGCCAGGGACAGGGGCCCTACGAGCAGTACTTC.

This chain links TRBV7-8 with TRBJ2-2, with TRBD1 as a possible D gene (7 bases). Germline V gene lookup returns CDR1 SGHVS and CDR2 FQNEAQ. Trimming left V 2 bases short and J 4 bases short, with 11 bases between. The length of the CDR3 is 15 residues. CDR3 in DNA: TGTGCCAGCAGCTTATCAGGGGGGAGCACCGGGGAGCTGTTTTTT. It translates to CASSLSGGSTGELFF.

Details on this clone: With a far larger clone one base away, a read error is the likely cause. This chain connects TRBV4-2 to TRBJ1-5; D is possibly TRBD1 (5 bases). Germline lookup yields CDR1 LGHNA and CDR2 YNFKEQ. The CDR3 totals 14 residues. V gave up 0 bases and J gave up 4 bases, with 7 bases separating them. The chain's CDR3 is CASSQDWGNQPQHF. The CDR3 bases are TGTGCCAGCAGCCAAGATTGGGGGAATCAGCCCCAGCATTTT.

This clone was seen a handful of times. This chain uses TRBV19 with TRBJ1-2; D unresolved. V was pared by 6 bases and J by 8 bases, with 16 bases between. The CDR3 sequence is 13 residues long. In germline, CDR1 is LNHDA, CDR2 SQIVND (reference sequence). Here the CDR3 DNA reads TGTGCCAGTAGGGTCCTTGGAGAACGAGGCTACACCTTC. Translating gives CASRVLGERGYTF.

J is TRBJ2-1 and V is TRBV4-2; D gene ambiguous. CDR3 length: 17 amino acids. The germline V gene has CDR1 LGHNA and CDR2 YNFKEQ. V was clipped by 1 base and J by 0 bases, with 13 bases between them. The CDR3 loop is CASSQAASSSSYNEQFF. Written as DNA, the CDR3 is TGTGCCAGCAGCCAAGCGGCCAGCTCCAGCTCCTACAATGAGCAGTTCTTC.

The count of this clone is one. The chain couples TRBV7-8 to TRBJ2-5, with TRBD1 as a possible D gene (6 bases). The CDR3 consists of 14 residues. The V end lost 4 bases, the J end lost 1 base, and 10 bases lay between the germline ends. Germline V CDR1 and CDR2: SGHVS, FQNEAQ. The CDR3 bases are TGTGCCAGCAGCTCCGGGACACCCCAAGAGACCCAGTACTTC. Translated, it gives CASSSGTPQETQYF.

CDR3 region: CASSSQLAGVDEQYF. Here the CDR3 DNA reads TGTGCCAGCAGTTCACAACTAGCGGGAGTTGACGAGCAGTACTTC. The rearrangement links TRBV28 to TRBJ2-7, with TRBD2 identical over 11 bases. V trimming: 4 bases; J trimming: 5 bases; junction bases outside the gene matches: 7. This CDR3 region has 15 residues. CDR1 and CDR2 (germline): MDHEN, SYDVKM.

This chain links TRBV21-1 with TRBJ2-2; the table gives TRBD1 as D, unverified against the DNA. TRBV21-1 is assigned pseudogene status. The CDR3 runs 17 residues. CDR3 amino acids: CASSFGTAPMGTGELFF. The CDR3 DNA is TGTGCCAGCAGTTTCGGGACAGCTCCCATGGGAACCGGGGAGCTGTTTTTT.

This chain joins TRBV28 and TRBJ2-1, with 8 bases that match TRBD2. Per the germline V gene, CDR1 is MDHEN and CDR2 is SYDVKM. V was clipped by 7 bases and J by 15 bases; unmatched bases: 14. The CDR3 spans 13 residues. The CDR3 is CASNTLAGSPLFF. CDR3 coding DNA: TGTGCCAGCAATACCCTAGCGGGTTCGCCCCTGTTCTTC.

This sequence joins TRBV18 and TRBJ2-3; D not resolved. CDR3 length: 15 amino acids. The V gene's germline CDR1 is KGHSH and CDR2 LQKENI. Between the trimmed V and J ends, which lost 3 bases and 2 bases, there was a span of 12 bases. CDR3 nucleotide sequence: TGTGCCAGCTCACCGGACGGGCGACCCACAGATACGCAGTATTTT. It specifies CASSPDGRPTDTQYF. The full variable domain, completed using reference TRBV18 and TRBJ2-3, is NAGVMQNPRHLVRRRGQEARLRCSPMKGHSHVYWYRQLPEEGLKFMVYLQKENIIDESGMPKERFSAEFPKEGPSILRIQQVVRGDSAAYFCASSPDGRPTDTQYFGPGTRLTVL.

The gene calls are TRBV5-5 and TRBJ2-7; D gene uncertain. Germline lookup yields CDR1 SGHKS and CDR2 YYEKEE (reference sequence). This CDR3 has 14 residues. Trimming stripped 4 bases from V and 1 base from J, with 12 bases between. The CDR3 nucleotides are TGTGCCAGCAGCCTGGCCTTCGCTTCCTACGAGCAGTACTTC. As protein: CASSLAFASYEQYF.

This chain uses TRBV5-6 with TRBJ1-1, with D unclear. In germline, CDR1 is SGHDT, CDR2 YYEEEE. The CDR3 covers 14 residues. V dropped 2 bases and J dropped 1 base, with 9 bases sitting between them. The DNA of the CDR3 is TGTGCCAGCAGCTTCCGGGCAGCGAACACTGAAGCTTTCTTT. Its protein is CASSFRAANTEAFF.

The chain has TRBV28 and TRBJ2-1; maybe TRBD2 (6 bases). Germline-derived CDR1 and CDR2 are MDHEN and SYDVKM. The CDR3 is 15 residues long. Trimming stripped 7 bases from V and 5 bases from J, with 18 bases between. In DNA, the CDR3 is TGTGCCAGCACCCGGGCGGGGCCTAAGCACAATGAGCAGTTCTTC. Translating gives CASTRAGPKHNEQFF.

The chain links TRBV5-4 to TRBJ2-1, with D hard to call. Trimming removed 2 bases from V and 7 bases from J, with 10 bases in between. Germline values: CDR1 SGHNT, CDR2 YYREEE (reference sequence). There are 13 residues in the CDR3. The CDR3 is CASSLGRVNEQFF. The CDR3 region has the DNA TGTGCCAGCAGCTTAGGAAGGGTGAATGAGCAGTTCTTC.

V usage is TRBV7-6 and J usage is TRBJ2-3; TRBD2 agrees at 11 bases. The CDR3 sequence is 15 residues long. V was clipped by 6 bases and J by 6 bases; unmatched bases: 8. Germline values: CDR1 SGHVS, CDR2 FNYEAQ. CDR3 loop: CASRRFTSGSDTQYF. Here the CDR3 DNA reads TGTGCCAGCAGAAGATTTACTAGCGGGAGTGATACGCAGTATTTT.

The sample holds a few counts of this clone. The gene calls are TRBV25-1 and TRBJ2-3; 8 nucleotides align to TRBD2. The ends lost 6 bases at V and 3 bases at J; junction bases unmatched: 8. CDR1 and CDR2 (germline): MGHDK, SYGVNS. This CDR3 is 15 amino acids long. DNA of the CDR3: TGTGCCAGCAGGAGGCGGGGGGCTGAGACAGATACGCAGTATTTT. Protein: CASRRRGAETDTQYF.

The sample holds many counts of this clone. The chain recombines TRBV6-5 with TRBJ2-7, with TRBD1 matching over 9 bases. The CDR3 length is 16 residues. V was pared by 2 bases and J by 7 bases, with 12 bases of the junction left unmatched. Germline V gene lookup returns CDR1 MNHEY and CDR2 SVGAGI. The CDR3 protein is CASSYLTGGEGREQYF. The CDR3 DNA reads as TGTGCCAGCAGTTACCTCACAGGGGGCGAGGGGCGGGAGCAGTACTTC.